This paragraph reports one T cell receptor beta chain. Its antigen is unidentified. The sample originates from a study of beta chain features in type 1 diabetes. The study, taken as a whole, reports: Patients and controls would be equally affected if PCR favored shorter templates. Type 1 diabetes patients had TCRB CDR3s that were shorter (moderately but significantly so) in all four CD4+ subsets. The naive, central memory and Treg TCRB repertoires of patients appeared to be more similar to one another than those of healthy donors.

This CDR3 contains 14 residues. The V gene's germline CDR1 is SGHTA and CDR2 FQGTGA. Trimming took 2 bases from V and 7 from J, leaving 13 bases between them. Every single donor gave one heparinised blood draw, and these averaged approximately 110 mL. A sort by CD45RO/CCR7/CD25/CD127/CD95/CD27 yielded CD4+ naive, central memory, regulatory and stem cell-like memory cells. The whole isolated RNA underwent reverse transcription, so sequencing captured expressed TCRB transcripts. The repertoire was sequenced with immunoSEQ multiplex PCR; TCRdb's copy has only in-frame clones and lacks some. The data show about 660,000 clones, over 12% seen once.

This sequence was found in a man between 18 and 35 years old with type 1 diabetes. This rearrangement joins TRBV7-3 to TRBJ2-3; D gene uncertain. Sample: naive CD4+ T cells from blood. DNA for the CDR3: TGTGCCAGCAGCTTAGTCGGGCCCGATAATACGCAGTATTTT. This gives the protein CASSLVGPDNTQYF.